Each of the 27 T cell receptor beta chains below was sequenced from the same sample in a study of cytomegalovirus exposure and HLA in healthy donors. PCR involved 60 Vbeta and 13 Jbeta primers. The method was immunoSEQ multiplex PCR; TCRdb's version includes in-frame clones alone and lacks a portion of them. The table has 150,000 to 200,000 clones, about 80% seen once. The sample taken for sequencing was PBMCs. The receptors derive from a woman in her twenties or thirties in good health and CMV-seropositive.

This clone has just one count. The rearrangement uses TRBV4-3 and TRBJ1-4, with 10 nucleotides matching TRBD1. There are 16 residues in the CDR3. Germline CDR1 and CDR2: LGHNA and YSLEER. The ends lost 0 bases at V and 7 bases at J; junction bases unmatched: 5. The CDR3, as DNA: TGCGCCAGCAGCCAAGATGGGACAGGGGAGGTTGAAAAACTGTTTTTT. Translating gives CASSQDGTGEVEKLFF.

This chain connects TRBV7-8 to TRBJ2-7; 9 bases are shared with TRBD1. V shed 5 bases, J shed 4 bases, and the junction held 9 bases outside the gene matches. The CDR3 sequence is 15 residues long. Germline V gene data show CDR1 as SGHVS and CDR2 as FQNEAQ. The CDR3 is CASSPTDRGSYEQYF. Here the CDR3 DNA reads TGTGCCAGCAGCCCGACCGACAGGGGGAGTTACGAGCAGTACTTC.

The rearrangement uses TRBV5-6 and TRBJ1-2; TRBD1 matches at 7 bases. CDR1 SGHDT and CDR2 YYEEEE come from the germline V gene. V shed 6 bases and J 0 bases; nucleotides not matched to a gene: 8. This CDR3 comprises 15 residues. CDR3 amino acids: CASNMKGAPNYGYTF. CDR3 sequence (DNA): TGTGCCAGCAACATGAAGGGGGCTCCTAACTATGGCTACACCTTC.

The chain joins TRBV9 to TRBJ1-2; 7 bases map to TRBD1. Trimming took 5 bases from V and 8 from J; bases not matched to a gene: 6. Germline V gives CDR1 SGDLS, CDR2 YYNGEE. This CDR3 has 12 residues. The CDR3 DNA follows: TGTGCCAGCAGAGACAGGGCAGGAGGCTACACCTTC. Encoded protein: CASRDRAGGYTF.

This chain joins TRBV14 and TRBJ2-1; D is unclear. Germline CDR1 SGHDN, CDR2 FVKESK. The CDR3 runs to 12 residues. Trimming took off 4 bases at V and 4 bases at J, with 5 bases between the two ends. The CDR3 DNA follows: TGTGCCAGCAGCCGGCAGTACAATGAGCAGTTCTTC. Amino acid sequence: CASSRQYNEQFF.

The chain uses TRBV10-1 and TRBJ2-2, with 7 positions matching TRBD2. Germline V gives CDR1 WNHNN, CDR2 SYGVQD (reference sequence). J was trimmed by 3 bases and V by 6 bases; bases with no gene match: 10. The CDR3 loop spans 16 amino acids. The CDR3 loop reads CASSGLGGTYTGELFF. Written as DNA, the CDR3 is TGCGCCAGCAGCGGCCTGGGAGGGACGTACACCGGGGAGCTGTTTTTT.

The V call is TRBV18, the J call TRBJ2-1; 8 bases are a match to TRBD2. CDR1 and CDR2 (germline): KGHSH, LQKENI. The CDR3 runs to 15 residues. The V and J ends lost 5 bases and 9 bases, in that order; junction bases with no gene match: 12. The CDR3 protein is CASSSTSVDAGEQFF. In DNA form, the CDR3 reads TGTGCCAGCTCATCGACTAGCGTTGATGCGGGTGAGCAGTTCTTC.

The chain combines TRBV5-8 with TRBJ1-5; the match to TRBD1 covers 9 bases. The CDR3 is made up of 15 amino acids. Losses at the gene ends were 4 bases for V and 7 bases for J; bases not matched to a gene: 9. Germline assignment: CDR1 SGHTS and CDR2 YDEGEE. CDR3: CASSPGDRARQPQHF. The DNA of the CDR3 is TGTGCCAGCAGCCCCGGGGACAGGGCTCGACAGCCCCAGCATTTT.

The V gene is TRBV6-4, the J gene TRBJ2-1, with TRBD2 matching over 9 bases. The CDR3 consists of 16 residues. The ends lost 5 bases at V and 7 bases at J; junction bases unmatched: 12. Germline V gene data show CDR1 as MRHNA and CDR2 as SNTAGT. This chain's CDR3 is CASSPSSGSARNEQFF. In DNA form, the CDR3 reads TGTGCCAGCAGTCCCAGTAGCGGGAGCGCGAGAAATGAGCAGTTCTTC.

The CDR3 nucleotides are TGTGCCAGCAGTCGACAAGGTCAGCCCCAGCATTTT. The encoded protein is CASSRQGQPQHF. The V and J genes are TRBV2 and TRBJ1-5; D is uncertain. CDR1 is SNHLY and CDR2 is FYNNEI in the germline V gene. The CDR3 is made up of 12 amino acids. Trimming removed 5 bases from V and 6 bases from J, with 8 bases in between.

This chain connects TRBV19 to TRBJ2-1; 7 bases are a match to TRBD2. The ends lost 5 bases at V and 9 bases at J; junction bases unmatched: 10. The CDR3 is made up of 14 amino acids. Germline V gene lookup returns CDR1 LNHDA and CDR2 SQIVND (reference sequence). The DNA for the CDR3 is TGTGCCAGTAGTCAACGCGGGAGTATCTCTGAGCAGTTCTTC. This translates into CASSQRGSISEQFF. The full variable domain, rest sourced from reference TRBV19 and TRBJ2-1, is DGGITQSPKYLFRKEGQNVTLSCEQNLNHDAMYWYRQDPGQGLRLIYYSQIVNDFQKGDIAEGYSVSREKKESFPLTVTSAQKNPTAFYLCASSQRGSISEQFFGPGTRLTVL.

The gene calls are TRBV12-5 and TRBJ2-3; 7 nucleotides agree with TRBD1. The trim removed 4 bases at V and 4 bases at J, leaving 14 bases unmatched. The V gene's germline CDR1 is LGHNT and CDR2 FRNRAP. The CDR3 length is 17 residues. The CDR3 sequence: CASGSLLLGGSSDTQYF. The CDR3 coding sequence is TGTGCTAGTGGTTCGCTCCTACTAGGGGGCTCGTCAGATACGCAGTATTTT.

This clone has just one count. The chain couples TRBV2 to TRBJ2-5; D might be TRBD2 (5 bases). The end of the DNA aligns better with TRBJ2-7, so the J call may be wrong. CDR1 and CDR2 from the germline V gene are SNHLY and FYNNEI. The length of the CDR3 is 14 residues. The CDR3 protein is CASRTGIRSYEQYF. The CDR3 DNA reads as TGTGCCAGCAGGACGGGAATTAGAAGCTACGAGCAGTACTTC.

In nucleotides, the CDR3 is TGTGCCAGCAGCGTAGACCCCGTGTACCAGGTGACCCAGTACTTC. Translating gives CASSVDPVYQVTQYF. V usage is TRBV9 and J usage is TRBJ2-5; no clear D. In germline, CDR1 is SGDLS, CDR2 YYNGEE. The V gene lost 0 bases and the J gene lost 7 bases, with 16 bases spanning the gap. The CDR3 spans 15 residues.

The chain couples TRBV18 to TRBJ2-3; D is undetermined. The germline V gene encodes CDR1 KGHSH and CDR2 LQKENI. The CDR3 runs 15 residues. The germline V and J ends were trimmed by 5 bases and 1 base, with 13 bases remaining between them. As DNA, the CDR3 is TGTGCCAGCTCATACCAAATCCAGGGCACAGATACGCAGTATTTT. It is translated as CASSYQIQGTDTQYF.

The chain employs TRBV6-5 and TRBJ1-1; 8 bases are shared with TRBD1. The V gene end was trimmed by 0 bases and the J gene end by 11 bases; junction bases not matched to a gene: 8. Germline-derived CDR1 and CDR2 are MNHEY and SVGAGI. The CDR3 sequence is 14 residues long. The CDR3 loop reads CASSYSTQGARAFF. The CDR3 coding sequence is TGTGCCAGCAGTTACTCGACTCAGGGGGCGCGGGCTTTCTTT.

In this sample, this clone turned up once. V is TRBV7-2 and J is TRBJ2-2; perhaps TRBD2 as D (6 bases). The CDR3 is 15 residues long. V shed 2 bases and J shed 4 bases, with 11 bases lying between them. Per germline, CDR1 SGHTA and CDR2 FQGNSA. The CDR3 reads CASSLTGVFTGELFF. CDR3 nucleotides: TGTGCCAGCAGCTTAACGGGAGTGTTCACCGGGGAGCTGTTTTTT.

This chain joins TRBV5-1 and TRBJ2-1; possibly TRBD1 for D (6 bases). With 2 bases removed from V and 9 bases from J, the gap between germline ends came to 15 bases. This CDR3 has 14 residues. CDR1 is SGHRS and CDR2 is YFSETQ in the germline V gene. In DNA form, the CDR3 reads TGCGCCAGCAGCTTTTCCCCCACAGGGCTTGAGCAGTTCTTC. This translates into CASSFSPTGLEQFF.

The chain combines TRBV11-3 with TRBJ1-1, with no clear D. The CDR3 is 14 amino acids. The V gene lost 0 bases and the J gene lost 3 bases, with 8 bases spanning the gap. CDR1 SGHNT and CDR2 YENEEA come from the germline V gene. The CDR3 is CASSLEGEDTEAFF. The CDR3 coding sequence is TGTGCCAGCAGCTTAGAGGGAGAGGACACTGAAGCTTTCTTT.

This clone was counted once. V gene TRBV9 combines with J gene TRBJ1-5; TRBD1 might be the D (6 bases). There are 15 residues in the CDR3. Germline assignment: CDR1 SGDLS and CDR2 YYNGEE. Between the trimmed V and J ends, which lost 4 bases and 1 base, there was a span of 12 bases. CDR3 sequence (DNA): TGTGCCAGCAGCCCCCTGGGGGCCAGCAATCAGCCCCAGCATTTT. This encodes CASSPLGASNQPQHF.

The chain recombines TRBV6-6 with TRBJ1-1, with D hard to call. This CDR3 region has 13 residues. Per the germline V gene, CDR1 is MNHNY and CDR2 is SVGAGI (reference sequence). Trimming shortened V by 6 bases and J by 3 bases, and 11 bases separated the two germline ends. Here the CDR3 reads CASSPAVHTEAFF. CDR3 nucleotides: TGTGCCAGCAGCCCGGCGGTACACACTGAAGCTTTCTTT.

The chain employs TRBV28 and TRBJ2-7; D is unresolved. The CDR3 runs to 12 residues. Germline loops: CDR1 MDHEN, CDR2 SYDVKM. V dropped 3 bases and J dropped 3 bases, with 6 bases sitting between them. DNA of the CDR3: TGTGCCAGCAGTTTTCCCCTCTACGAGCAGTACTTC. Translating gives CASSFPLYEQYF.

This clone was seen a few times. The sample contains more than one DNA sequence encoding this CDR3. This chain links TRBV5-1 with TRBJ2-1; 7 bases line up with TRBD2. Looked up from germline, CDR1 is SGHRS and CDR2 is YFSETQ. Trimming at V came to 0 bases and at J to 1 base, leaving 4 bases not matched to a gene. This CDR3 contains 16 residues. For the CDR3, the DNA is TGCGCCAGCAGCTTGGTTGGGGACTATTCCTACAATGAGCAGTTCTTC. Amino acid sequence: CASSLVGDYSYNEQFF.

This clone was detected once. V gene TRBV28 combines with J gene TRBJ2-7; D is perhaps TRBD1 (6 bases). Germline CDR1 and CDR2: MDHEN and SYDVKM. This CDR3 has 13 residues. V shed 6 bases and J shed 1 base, with 10 bases lying between them. The CDR3: CASRRGQSYEQYF. CDR3 DNA sequence: TGTGCCAGCAGAAGAGGACAGTCCTACGAGCAGTACTTC.

A few counts support this clone. A junction end diverges from the germline sequence, so it may reflect a read error. The rearrangement uses TRBV7-9 and TRBJ2-1, with 12 bases aligning to TRBD2. Germline V lookup: CDR1 SEHNR, CDR2 FQNEAQ (reference sequence). The CDR3 is 15 amino acids. The CDR3 nucleotides read TGTTCCAGCAGCTCTAGCGGGGGGGGAGGTATGGAGCAGTTCTTC. Protein sequence: CSSSSSGGGGMEQFF.

In its sample, this clone was seen once. The gene calls are TRBV19 and TRBJ1-1; TRBD1 matches at 9 bases. CDR3 length: 13 amino acids. CDR1 is LNHDA, CDR2 SQIVND, per germline (reference sequence). Losses at the gene ends were 7 bases for V and 7 bases for J; bases not matched to a gene: 7. In DNA form, the CDR3 reads TGTGCCAGTACTTCGACAGGGGGTAGTGAAGCTTTCTTT. Translated, it gives CASTSTGGSEAFF.

This chain links TRBV4-1 with TRBJ1-2; D may be TRBD1 (5 bases). The germline V and J ends were trimmed by 4 bases and 5 bases, with 14 bases remaining between them. The CDR3 has 14 amino acids. Germline values: CDR1 MGHRA, CDR2 YSYEKL. The CDR3, as DNA: TGCGCCAGCAGCCCCGCGGGGGTCTCATATGGCTACACCTTC. Residues: CASSPAGVSYGYTF.